The 27 T cell receptor beta chains given below trace back to one sample, sequenced in a study of blood T cell repertoires in COVID-19 (dated by TCRdb to the early 2020s). The library was prepared using the immunoSEQ multiplex PCR assay. Sourced from immuneACCESS, this table was stored by TCRdb with only in-frame sequences that have V and J called. A share of the clones is absent; for the studies checked, an unresolved V gene accounts for under half, and the remainder has no known explanation. This sample has about 120,000 clones in its table, and 75% to 90% of those were observed once. Roughly 19% of the sample rests with the top ten. The specimen was peripheral blood. The receptors come from a human donor with acute or convalescent COVID-19. The donor label of this sample is uncertain.

The chain carries TRBV6-2 or TRBV6-3 and TRBJ2-5; 10 positions agree with TRBD1. The CDR3 totals 16 residues. Germline CDR1 and CDR2: MNHEY and SVGEGT. The V gene end was trimmed by 1 base and the J gene end by 3 bases; junction bases not matched to a gene: 5. The CDR3: CASSYFPGQGKETQYF. CDR3 bases: TGTGCCAGCAGTTACTTCCCGGGACAGGGGAAAGAGACCCAGTACTTC.

J is TRBJ1-4 and V is TRBV5-5; the match to TRBD1 covers 9 bases. The CDR3 is 15 residues long. Germline trimming cut 4 bases from V and 6 bases from J; bases unmatched to any gene: 7. The germline CDR1 and CDR2 sequences are SGHKS and YYEKEE (reference sequence). The DNA of the CDR3 is TGTGCCAGCAGCAACACAGGGGGCGGTGATGAAAAACTGTTTTTT. This sequence encodes CASSNTGGGDEKLFF.

The chain carries TRBV7-2 and TRBJ1-2; 8 positions agree with TRBD1. The length of the CDR3 is 16 residues. V trimming: 1 base; J trimming: 7 bases; junction bases outside the gene matches: 11. Per the germline V gene, CDR1 is SGHTA and CDR2 is FQGNSA. In nucleotides, the CDR3 is TGTGCCAGCAGCTTAGGTGTCAGGGGGCCTCCGTTTGGCTACACCTTC. It yields the protein CASSLGVRGPPFGYTF.

CDR3: CASSLGLQAEAFF. The CDR3 DNA reads as TGTGCCAGCAGCCTGGGGTTACAGGCTGAAGCTTTCTTT. The chain couples TRBV7-8 to TRBJ1-1; a weak D match, TRBD1 (5 bases). Germline V gives CDR1 SGHVS, CDR2 FQNEAQ. The CDR3 totals 13 residues. Trimming took off 5 bases at V and 6 bases at J, with 13 bases between the two ends. Combining the CDR3 with reference TRBV7-8 and TRBJ1-1 gives the whole variable domain GAGVSQSPRYKVAKRGQDVALRCDPISGHVSLFWYQQALGQGPEFLTYFQNEAQLDKSGLPSDRFFAERPEGSVSTLKIQRTQQEDSAVYLCASSLGLQAEAFFGQGTRLTVV.

The gene calls are TRBV10-3 and TRBJ1-4, with D possibly matching TRBD1 (5 bases). V was shortened by 8 bases and J by 3 bases, with 10 bases between the two germline ends. Looked up from germline, CDR1 is ENHRY and CDR2 is SYGVKD. The CDR3 has 13 residues. The CDR3, as DNA: TGTGCCATCGCAGGGCAAGCTAATGAAAAACTGTTTTTT. Protein: CAIAGQANEKLFF.

V is TRBV28 and J is TRBJ2-3; D is unresolved. Trimming took 5 bases from V and 5 from J, leaving 14 bases between them. Germline loops: CDR1 MDHEN, CDR2 SYDVKM. This CDR3 has 14 amino acids. The CDR3 coding sequence is TGTGCCAGCAGTACACTACCAGTAATAGATACGCAGTATTTT. Protein product: CASSTLPVIDTQYF.

The V gene is TRBV3-1 (or the pseudogene TRBV3-2), the J gene TRBJ1-4; D may be TRBD1 (6 bases). With 1 base removed from V and 6 bases from J, the gap between germline ends came to 9 bases. CDR1 is LGHDT and CDR2 is YNNKEL in the germline V gene (reference sequence). This CDR3 comprises 14 residues. CDR3 in DNA: TGTGCCAGCAGCCAAGGGACAGTAGATGAAAAACTGTTTTTT. Translation gives CASSQGTVDEKLFF.

V is TRBV29-1 and J is TRBJ2-3, with D tentatively TRBD2 (5 bases). Germline lookup yields CDR1 SQVTM and CDR2 ANQGSEA. Trimming cost V 3 bases and J 0 bases, with 7 bases left between them. There are 13 residues in the CDR3. CDR3: CSVDRGSTDTQYF. CDR3 coding DNA: TGCAGCGTTGATAGAGGGAGCACAGATACGCAGTATTTT.

V and J are TRBV5-6 and TRBJ2-3, with TRBD1 matching 7 bases. J lost 6 bases, V lost 4 bases, and 11 bases had no gene match. The CDR3 has 15 residues. Germline V lookup: CDR1 SGHDT, CDR2 YYEEEE. The CDR3 DNA reads TGTGCCAGCAGCCGTCAGGGGGAAGGGTGGGATACGCAGTATTTT. It specifies CASSRQGEGWDTQYF.

The V and J genes are TRBV18 and TRBJ1-4, with a weak D call TRBD1 (5 bases). CDR3 length: 15 amino acids. Germline V gene lookup returns CDR1 KGHSH and CDR2 LQKENI. Trimming removed 3 bases from V and 0 bases from J, with 8 bases in between. CDR3 DNA: TGTGCCAGCTCACCGCGACAGTCAACTAATGAAAAACTGTTTTTT. Its translation is CASSPRQSTNEKLFF.

The rearrangement links TRBV19 to TRBJ2-1; D is undetermined. The CDR3 runs to 15 residues. Per germline, CDR1 LNHDA and CDR2 SQIVND (reference sequence). V lost 5 bases to trimming and J lost 5 bases, with 16 bases between them. CDR3 amino acids: CASSLNLKEDNEQFF. The CDR3, as DNA: TGTGCCAGTAGTCTGAACCTTAAAGAGGACAATGAGCAGTTCTTC.

The chain combines TRBV18 with TRBJ1-5; TRBD1 aligns across 8 bases. The CDR3 is 15 residues long. J gave up 1 base and V 2 bases, and 1 base lay outside the gene matches. Per germline, CDR1 KGHSH and CDR2 LQKENI. This chain's CDR3 is CASSPGQGSNQPQHF. The CDR3 bases are TGTGCCAGCTCACCAGGACAGGGAAGCAATCAGCCCCAGCATTTT.

The genes are TRBV7-2 and TRBJ2-7; 10 bases map to TRBD2. Per germline, CDR1 SGHTA and CDR2 FQGNSA. This CDR3 region has 17 residues. Germline trimming cut 2 bases from V and 5 bases from J; bases unmatched to any gene: 12. The CDR3 DNA is TGTGCCAGCAGCTTATATGGGTTACTAGCGGGGATTCACGAGCAGTACTTC. It is translated as CASSLYGLLAGIHEQYF.

This chain connects TRBV19 to TRBJ2-3, with D perhaps matching TRBD2 (5 bases). V was shortened by 2 bases and J by 7 bases, with 13 bases between the two germline ends. Looked up from germline, CDR1 is LNHDA and CDR2 is SQIVND (reference sequence). CDR3 length: 14 residues. CDR3 nucleotides: TGTGCCAGTAGTATATCCGGGGTAGGAAATACGCAGTATTTT. Residues: CASSISGVGNTQYF.

The rearrangement joins TRBV5-1 to TRBJ2-6; unclear D gene. The ends were cut back, 0 bases at V and 1 base at J, with 5 bases in the middle. The CDR3 runs 15 residues. Germline-derived CDR1 and CDR2 are SGHRS and YFSETQ. The CDR3 DNA reads TGCGCCAGCAGCTTGGAACAGTCTGGGGCCAACGTCCTGACTTTC. Translating it yields CASSLEQSGANVLTF. The full variable domain, in which reference TRBV5-1 and TRBJ2-6 provide the parts outside the CDR3, is KAGVTQTPRYLIKTRGQQVTLSCSPISGHRSVSWYQQTPGQGLQFLFEYFSETQRNKGNFPGRFSGRQFSNSRSEMNVSTLELGDSALYLCASSLEQSGANVLTFGAGSRLTVL.

The rearrangement uses TRBV5-5 and TRBJ1-6; 10 nucleotides align to TRBD1. V gave up 3 bases and J gave up 10 bases; unmatched junction bases: 7. The CDR3 has 15 amino acids. Looked up from germline, CDR1 is SGHKS and CDR2 is YYEKEE (reference sequence). In DNA, the CDR3 is TGTGCCAGCAGCTCCAGGACAGGGGGACAGTCACCCCTCCACTTT. Translating it yields CASSSRTGGQSPLHF.

This sequence joins TRBV28 and TRBJ1-2; the D is unclear. Trimming shortened V by 6 bases and J by 0 bases, and 11 bases separated the two germline ends. In germline, CDR1 is MDHEN, CDR2 SYDVKM. The CDR3 loop spans 14 amino acids. The CDR3 bases are TGTGCCAGCAGAGGTCGGCTAGCTAACTATGGCTACACCTTC. Translation: CASRGRLANYGYTF.

The J gene is TRBJ2-5, the V gene TRBV4-2; 8 nucleotides align to TRBD2. Germline values: CDR1 LGHNA, CDR2 YNFKEQ. Trimming cost V 1 base and J 3 bases; bases outside gene matches: 7. The CDR3 is 16 residues long. CDR3: CASSQGVQAGEETQYF. The CDR3 DNA is TGTGCCAGCAGCCAAGGAGTCCAAGCGGGAGAAGAGACCCAGTACTTC.

The chain recombines TRBV6-2 or TRBV6-3 with TRBJ2-1, with TRBD2 identical over 13 bases. The CDR3 totals 18 residues. V shed 2 bases, J shed 5 bases, and the junction held 9 bases outside the gene matches. Germline V CDR1 and CDR2: MNHEY, SVGEGT. In DNA, the CDR3 is TGTGCCAGCAGTTACCCACGACTAGCGGGGGGTTTTAACAATGAGCAGTTCTTC. Translated, it gives CASSYPRLAGGFNNEQFF.

This clone showed up just once. The rearrangement joins TRBV5-1 to TRBJ2-7; D is possibly TRBD2 (5 bases). CDR1 is SGHRS, CDR2 YFSETQ, per germline. This CDR3 contains 13 residues. V was shortened by 5 bases and J by 5 bases, with 14 bases between the two germline ends. CDR3 nucleotides: TGCGCCAGCAGTTCCCCCGGAGGCCACGAGCAGTACTTC. It codes for CASSSPGGHEQYF. The full variable domain, in which reference TRBV5-1 and TRBJ2-7 provide the parts outside the CDR3, is KAGVTQTPRYLIKTRGQQVTLSCSPISGHRSVSWYQQTPGQGLQFLFEYFSETQRNKGNFPGRFSGRQFSNSRSEMNVSTLELGDSALYLCASSSPGGHEQYFGPGTRLTVT.

This clone was seen only once. The CDR3 is CASSSGTVEKLFF. CDR3 bases: TGTGCCAGTAGTAGCGGGACAGTTGAAAAACTGTTTTTT. J is TRBJ1-4 and V is TRBV19, with 7 bases matching TRBD1. The V gene's germline CDR1 is LNHDA and CDR2 SQIVND (reference sequence). CDR3 size: 13 residues. The trim removed 4 bases at V and 7 bases at J, leaving 3 bases unmatched.

This clone has just one count. This chain uses TRBV5-1 with TRBJ2-5, with 10 bases aligning to TRBD1. The CDR3 sequence is 15 residues long. Per germline, CDR1 SGHRS and CDR2 YFSETQ. The V and J ends lost 0 bases and 5 bases, in that order; junction bases with no gene match: 4. The CDR3 region is CASSLGQGAGETQYF. The CDR3 nucleotides read TGCGCCAGCAGCTTGGGACAGGGGGCAGGGGAGACCCAGTACTTC.

The chain is built from TRBV14 and TRBJ1-5; perhaps TRBD1 as D (5 bases). CDR3 length: 19 amino acids. Germline CDR1 SGHDN, CDR2 FVKESK. Here the CDR3 DNA reads TGTGCGGGGCCAGCAGCCTCGAGGAGGGCCGAAAATAAGAATCAGCCCCAGCATTTT. Amino acid sequence: CAGPAASRRAENKNQPQHF. Supplemented by reference TRBV14 and TRBJ1-5, the full variable domain reads EAGVTQFPSHSVIEKGQTVTLRCDPISGHDNLYWYRRVMGKEIKFLLHFVKESKQDESGMPNNRFLAERTGGTYSTLKVQPAELEDSGVYFCAGPAASRRAENKNQPQHFGDGTRLSIL.

The J gene is TRBJ2-5, the V gene TRBV10-3; the D gene is possibly TRBD1 (5 bases). Germline V gives CDR1 ENHRY, CDR2 SYGVKD. The V gene lost 0 bases and the J gene lost 4 bases, with 12 bases spanning the gap. The CDR3 consists of 15 residues. DNA for the CDR3: TGTGCCATCAGTGAGTCTCCAGGGTACGTAGAGACCCAGTACTTC. Residues: CAISESPGYVETQYF.

V is TRBV28 and J is TRBJ2-7, with D tentatively TRBD2 (6 bases). Trimming took off 4 bases at V and 2 bases at J, with 9 bases between the two ends. CDR3 length: 13 amino acids. Germline V gives CDR1 MDHEN, CDR2 SYDVKM. CDR3 loop: CASSYAGPYEQYF. Here the CDR3 DNA reads TGTGCCAGCAGTTACGCGGGACCCTACGAGCAGTACTTC.

The rearrangement uses TRBV7-9 and TRBJ1-2; TRBD1 agrees at 8 bases. CDR3 length equals 12 residues. The ends lost 6 bases at V and 3 bases at J; junction bases unmatched: 0. The germline V gene has CDR1 SEHNR and CDR2 FQNEAQ (reference sequence). CDR3 nucleotide sequence: TGTGCCAGCAGGGACAGGGACTATGGCTACACCTTC. Translated: CASRDRDYGYTF. Full variable domain (missing parts from reference TRBV7-9 and TRBJ1-2): DTGVSQNPRHKITKRGQNVTFRCDPISEHNRLYWYRQTLGQGPEFLTYFQNEAQLEKSRLLSDRFSAERPKGSFSTLEIQRTEQGDSAMYLCASRDRDYGYTFGSGTRLTVV.

This clone was detected once. The genes are TRBV28 and TRBJ2-7, with D maybe TRBD2 (7 bases). CDR3 length equals 14 residues. Germline loops: CDR1 MDHEN, CDR2 SYDVKM. Trimming took off 5 bases at V and 2 bases at J, with 13 bases between the two ends. The CDR3 protein is CASSPSGGPYEQYF. DNA for the CDR3: TGTGCCAGCAGTCCATCGGGGGGCCCCTACGAGCAGTACTTC. Looking up the rest from reference TRBV28 and TRBJ2-7 gives the full variable domain: DVKVTQSSRYLVKRTGEKVFLECVQDMDHENMFWYRQDPGLGLRLIYFSYDVKMKEKGDIPEGYSVSREKKERFSLILESASTNQTSMYLCASSPSGGPYEQYFGPGTRLTVT.